These 12 T cell receptor beta chains were sequenced from one sample in a study of radiation and T cells in renal cell carcinoma. Time point noted: blood 2 weeks post-SBRT. Treatment denoted: 15 Gy SBRT to primary tumor, nephrectomy 4 weeks later. Measured with immunoSEQ multiplex PCR; TCRdb has only the in-frame clones, and not every one. The sample holds 120,000 or so clones, around 85% seen once. The sample consisted of blood, taken from a patient whose treatment included radiotherapy and nephrectomy. The receptors stem from a middle-aged man with renal cell carcinoma.

This rearrangement joins TRBV7-8 to TRBJ2-3; D is unresolved. Trimming stripped 2 bases from V and 4 bases from J, with 7 bases between. The CDR3 is 13 residues long. Germline CDR1 and CDR2: SGHVS and FQNEAQ. DNA for the CDR3: TGTGCCAGCAGCTTATGGCAGGCAGATACGCAGTATTTT. It codes for CASSLWQADTQYF.

The chain combines TRBV10-3 with TRBJ2-1; 14 bases line up with TRBD2. J lost 10 bases, V lost 6 bases, and 8 bases had no gene match. Germline V gene sequence: CDR1 ENHRY, CDR2 SYGVKD. CDR3 length: 15 residues. The CDR3 region is CAIRRLAGGPFEQFF. The DNA for the CDR3 is TGTGCCATCAGGAGACTAGCGGGGGGGCCGTTCGAGCAGTTCTTC.

The chain joins TRBV5-4 to TRBJ1-4, with D unclear. Deletions cut 2 bases from V and 0 bases from J, with 11 bases between. The length of the CDR3 is 16 residues. Germline V lookup: CDR1 SGHNT, CDR2 YYREEE (reference sequence). CDR3 DNA: TGTGCCAGCAGCTTTATTTCGGCTGCAACTAATGAAAAACTGTTTTTT. It translates to CASSFISAATNEKLFF.

The rearrangement uses TRBV29-1 and TRBJ1-1; a possible D gene is TRBD1 (6 bases). This CDR3 contains 14 residues. The V gene lost 4 bases and the J gene lost 1 base, with 13 bases spanning the gap. Germline V gene sequence: CDR1 SQVTM, CDR2 ANQGSEA. CDR3 bases: TGCAGCGTTGGGGGTCGGGGACAGAACACTGAAGCTTTCTTT. This codes for CSVGGRGQNTEAFF. Filled out from reference TRBV29-1 and TRBJ1-1, the complete variable domain reads SAVISQKPSRDICQRGTSLTIQCQVDSQVTMMFWYRQQPGQSLTLIATANQGSEATYESGFVIDKFPISRPNLTFSTLTVSNMSPEDSSIYLCSVGGRGQNTEAFFGQGTRLTVV.

The CDR3 DNA is TGTGCCAGCAGCTTTCAGAGCGGGGGGGCTAATGAGCAGTTCTTC. Its protein is CASSFQSGGANEQFF. The chain uses TRBV7-2 and TRBJ2-1; 10 nucleotides align to TRBD2. Trimming at V came to 3 bases and at J to 7 bases, leaving 6 bases not matched to a gene. The CDR3 sequence is 15 residues long. Germline CDR1 is SGHTA and CDR2 is FQGNSA.

The rearrangement uses TRBV27 and TRBJ1-1; 7 nucleotides align to TRBD1. Germline trimming cut 3 bases from V and 2 bases from J; bases unmatched to any gene: 6. The CDR3 has 15 amino acids. The V gene's germline CDR1 is MNHEY and CDR2 SMNVEV (reference sequence). In DNA, the CDR3 is TGTGCCAGCAGTTTTTCGGGACAGCCAAACACTGAAGCTTTCTTT. Residues: CASSFSGQPNTEAFF.

The DNA for the CDR3 is TGTGCCAGCACCCAGGGGCAGAGAATAGATACGCAGTATTTT. Its protein is CASTQGQRIDTQYF. The chain employs TRBV7-3 and TRBJ2-3; the D gene is possibly TRBD1 (6 bases). The CDR3 has 14 amino acids. Trimming took 7 bases from V and 5 from J, leaving 16 bases between them. Germline V CDR1 and CDR2: SGHTA, FQGTGA.

The J gene is TRBJ2-1, the V gene TRBV7-9, with 15 bases identical to TRBD2. After removal of 5 bases from V and 15 bases from J, the junction contained 11 bases not matched to a gene. The CDR3 consists of 15 residues. Germline assignment: CDR1 SEHNR and CDR2 FQNEAQ (reference sequence). The CDR3 nucleotides are TGTGCCAGCAGCCTAGGGGGACTAGCGGGAGGTCTGCGGTTCTTC. Its protein product is CASSLGGLAGGLRFF. The full variable domain, in which reference TRBV7-9 and TRBJ2-1 provide the parts outside the CDR3, is DTGVSQNPRHKITKRGQNVTFRCDPISEHNRLYWYRQTLGQGPEFLTYFQNEAQLEKSRLLSDRFSAERPKGSFSTLEIQRTEQGDSAMYLCASSLGGLAGGLRFFGPGTRLTVL.

The chain employs TRBV11-2 and TRBJ2-7; D call uncertain. CDR3 size: 13 residues. Trimming stripped 4 bases from V and 1 base from J, with 8 bases between. Germline V gives CDR1 SGHAT, CDR2 FQNNGV. CDR3 nucleotides: TGTGCCAGCAGCTCAGGCAGATCCTACGAGCAGTACTTC. Translated: CASSSGRSYEQYF.

The rearrangement joins TRBV18 to TRBJ2-7; D is undetermined. Trimming took off 1 base at V and 3 bases at J, with 4 bases between the two ends. Germline CDR1 reads KGHSH; CDR2 reads LQKENI. The CDR3 runs to 12 residues. This chain's CDR3 is CASSPRSYEQYF. The CDR3 DNA sequence: TGTGCCAGCTCACCACGTAGCTACGAGCAGTACTTC.

The chain is built from TRBV19 and TRBJ1-6; perhaps TRBD1 as D (6 bases). V was trimmed by 6 bases and J by 7 bases, leaving 22 bases between them. The length of the CDR3 is 17 residues. Germline V lookup: CDR1 LNHDA, CDR2 SQIVND (reference sequence). DNA for the CDR3: TGTGCCAGTAGCGTGCGACCAGAAGGGGGTGGAAATTCACCCCTCCACTTT. Protein sequence: CASSVRPEGGGNSPLHF.

This clone showed up just a few times. The rearrangement joins TRBV9 to TRBJ2-5, with a possible D match to TRBD2 (6 bases). V lost 0 bases and J 5 bases, leaving 14 bases between the germline ends. The CDR3 totals 15 residues. CDR1 is SGDLS and CDR2 is YYNGEE in the germline V gene. The DNA of the CDR3 is TGTGCCAGCAGCGTAGGGTGGGAGGCCTGGGAGACCCAGTACTTC. It yields the protein CASSVGWEAWETQYF.